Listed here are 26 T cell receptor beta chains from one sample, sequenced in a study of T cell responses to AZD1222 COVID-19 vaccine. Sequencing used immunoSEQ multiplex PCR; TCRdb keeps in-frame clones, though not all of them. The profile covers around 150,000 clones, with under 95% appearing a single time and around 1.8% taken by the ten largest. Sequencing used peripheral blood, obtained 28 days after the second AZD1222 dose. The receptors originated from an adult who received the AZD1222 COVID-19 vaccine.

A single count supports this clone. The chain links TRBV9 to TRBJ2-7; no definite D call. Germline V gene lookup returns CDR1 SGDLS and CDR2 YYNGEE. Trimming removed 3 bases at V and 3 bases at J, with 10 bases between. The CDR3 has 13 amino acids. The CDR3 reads CASSGANNYEQYF. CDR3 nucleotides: TGTGCCAGCAGCGGGGCGAACAACTACGAGCAGTACTTC.

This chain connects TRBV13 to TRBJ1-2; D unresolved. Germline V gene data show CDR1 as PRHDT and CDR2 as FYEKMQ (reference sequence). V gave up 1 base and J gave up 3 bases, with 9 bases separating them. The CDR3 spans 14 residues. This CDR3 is CASSLARRDYGYTF. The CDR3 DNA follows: TGTGCCAGCAGCTTAGCCAGGCGTGACTATGGCTACACCTTC.

The CDR3 DNA sequence: TGTGCCAGTAGTAGGACAGGGAACTCCCCTGAAGCTTTCTTT. This gives the protein CASSRTGNSPEAFF. The chain has TRBV19 and TRBJ1-1; 8 bases map to TRBD1. This CDR3 region has 14 residues. Germline-derived CDR1 and CDR2 are LNHDA and SQIVND (reference sequence). After removal of 4 bases from V and 6 bases from J, the junction contained 7 bases not matched to a gene.

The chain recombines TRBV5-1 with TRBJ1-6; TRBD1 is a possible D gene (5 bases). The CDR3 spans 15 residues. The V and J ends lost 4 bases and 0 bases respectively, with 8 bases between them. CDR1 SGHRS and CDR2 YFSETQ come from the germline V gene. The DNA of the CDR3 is TGCGCCAGCAGCAAGGGGAGCTCCTATAATTCACCCCTCCACTTT. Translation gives CASSKGSSYNSPLHF. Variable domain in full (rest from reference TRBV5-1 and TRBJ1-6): KAGVTQTPRYLIKTRGQQVTLSCSPISGHRSVSWYQQTPGQGLQFLFEYFSETQRNKGNFPGRFSGRQFSNSRSEMNVSTLELGDSALYLCASSKGSSYNSPLHFGNGTRLTVT.

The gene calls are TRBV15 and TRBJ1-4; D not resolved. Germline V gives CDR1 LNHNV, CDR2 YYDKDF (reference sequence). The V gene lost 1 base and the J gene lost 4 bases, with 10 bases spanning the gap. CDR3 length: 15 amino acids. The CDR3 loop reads CATSRGGSVNEKLFF. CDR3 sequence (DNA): TGTGCCACCAGCAGAGGCGGGTCGGTTAATGAAAAACTGTTTTTT.

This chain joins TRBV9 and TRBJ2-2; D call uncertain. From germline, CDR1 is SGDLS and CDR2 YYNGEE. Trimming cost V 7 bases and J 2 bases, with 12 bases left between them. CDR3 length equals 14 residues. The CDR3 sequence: CASGRNQNTGELFF. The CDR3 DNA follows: TGTGCCAGCGGACGAAACCAAAACACCGGGGAGCTGTTTTTT.

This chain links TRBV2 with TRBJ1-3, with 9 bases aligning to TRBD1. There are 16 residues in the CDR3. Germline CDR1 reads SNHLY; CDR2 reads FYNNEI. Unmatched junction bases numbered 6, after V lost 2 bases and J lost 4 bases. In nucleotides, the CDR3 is TGTGCCAGCAGTGAAACCCCACAGGGGGCAGGAAACACCATATATTTT. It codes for CASSETPQGAGNTIYF.

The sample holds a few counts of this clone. Written as DNA, the CDR3 is TGTGCCAGTAGTATAAGGTTGAACTATGGCTACACCTTC. Amino acids: CASSIRLNYGYTF. The chain has TRBV19 and TRBJ1-2; D gene unclear. In germline, CDR1 is LNHDA, CDR2 SQIVND (reference sequence). The CDR3 loop spans 13 amino acids. Trimming shortened V by 2 bases and J by 2 bases, and 6 bases separated the two germline ends.

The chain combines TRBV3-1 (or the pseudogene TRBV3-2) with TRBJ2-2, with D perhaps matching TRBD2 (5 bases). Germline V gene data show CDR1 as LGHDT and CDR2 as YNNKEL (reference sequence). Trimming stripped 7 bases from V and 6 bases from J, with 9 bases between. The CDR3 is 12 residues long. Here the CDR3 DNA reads TGTGCCAGCACCGGGGTTGCCGGGGAGCTGTTTTTT. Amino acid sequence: CASTGVAGELFF.

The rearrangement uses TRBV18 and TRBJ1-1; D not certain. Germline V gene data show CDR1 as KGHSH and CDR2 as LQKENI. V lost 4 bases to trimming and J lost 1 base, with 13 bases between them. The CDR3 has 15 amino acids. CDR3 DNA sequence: TGTGCCAGCTCACGTGACCGAGCCGGGAACACTGAAGCTTTCTTT. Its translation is CASSRDRAGNTEAFF.

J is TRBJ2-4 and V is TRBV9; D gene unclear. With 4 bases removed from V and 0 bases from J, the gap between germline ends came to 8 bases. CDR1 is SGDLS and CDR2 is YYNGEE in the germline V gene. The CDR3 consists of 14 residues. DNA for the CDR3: TGTGCCAGCAGCTCTGGATTAGCCAAAAACATTCAGTACTTC. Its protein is CASSSGLAKNIQYF.

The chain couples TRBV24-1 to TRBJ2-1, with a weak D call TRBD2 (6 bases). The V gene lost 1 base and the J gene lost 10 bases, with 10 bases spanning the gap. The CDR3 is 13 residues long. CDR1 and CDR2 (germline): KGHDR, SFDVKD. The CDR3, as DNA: TGTGCCACCAGTGATTTCGGGAGCGAGGAGCAGTTCTTC. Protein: CATSDFGSEEQFF.

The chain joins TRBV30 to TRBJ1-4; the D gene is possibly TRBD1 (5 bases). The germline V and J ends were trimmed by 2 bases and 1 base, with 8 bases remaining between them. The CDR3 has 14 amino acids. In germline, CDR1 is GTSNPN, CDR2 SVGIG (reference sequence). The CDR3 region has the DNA TGTGCCTGGAGTATAGGGGTAACTAATGAAAAACTGTTTTTT. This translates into CAWSIGVTNEKLFF.

CDR3 protein: CASSLGGPSTDTQYF. The CDR3 bases are TGTGCCAGCAGCCTGGGGGGACCTAGCACAGATACGCAGTATTTT. The rearrangement links TRBV9 to TRBJ2-3; a weak D match, TRBD2 (6 bases). Germline CDR1 reads SGDLS; CDR2 reads YYNGEE. Trimming left V 4 bases short and J 0 bases short, with 12 bases between. CDR3 size: 15 residues.

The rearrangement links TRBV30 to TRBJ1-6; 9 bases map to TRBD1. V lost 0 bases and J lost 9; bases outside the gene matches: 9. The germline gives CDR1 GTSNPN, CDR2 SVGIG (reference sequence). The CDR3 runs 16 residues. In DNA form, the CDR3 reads TGTGCCTGGAGTGTAGCGACAGGGGGGTTCAGTTCACCCCTCCACTTT. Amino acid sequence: CAWSVATGGFSSPLHF. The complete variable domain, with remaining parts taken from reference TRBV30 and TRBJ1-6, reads SQTIHQWPATLVQPVGSPLSLECTVEGTSNPNLYWYRQAAGRGLQLLFYSVGIGQISSEVPQNLSASRPQDRQFILSSKKLLLSDSGFYLCAWSVATGGFSSPLHFGNGTRLTVT.

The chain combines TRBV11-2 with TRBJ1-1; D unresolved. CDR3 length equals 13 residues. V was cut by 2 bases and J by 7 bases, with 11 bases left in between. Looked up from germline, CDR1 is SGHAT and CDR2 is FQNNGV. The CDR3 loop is CASSLRGPVEAFF. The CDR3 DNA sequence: TGTGCCAGCAGCTTACGTGGGCCGGTTGAAGCTTTCTTT.

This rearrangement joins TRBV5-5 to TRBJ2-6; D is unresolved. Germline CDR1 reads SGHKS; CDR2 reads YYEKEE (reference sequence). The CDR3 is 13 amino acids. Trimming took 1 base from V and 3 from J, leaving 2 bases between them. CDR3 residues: CASSLYGANVLTF. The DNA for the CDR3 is TGTGCCAGCAGCTTGTATGGGGCCAACGTCCTGACTTTC.

CDR3 bases: TGTGCCAGCAGCAAAGGTGGAACAGGGGGCCCAGGGTATGGCTACACCTTC. Its protein is CASSKGGTGGPGYGYTF. This chain connects TRBV21-1 to TRBJ1-2; the D segment call TRBD1 is taken from the table without a DNA check. TRBV21-1 is noted as a pseudogene. The CDR3 length is 17 residues.

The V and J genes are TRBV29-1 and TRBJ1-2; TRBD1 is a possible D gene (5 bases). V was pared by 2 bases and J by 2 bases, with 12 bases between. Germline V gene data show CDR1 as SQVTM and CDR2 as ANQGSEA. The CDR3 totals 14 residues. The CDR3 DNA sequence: TGCAGCGTTGAAAAAGGGGTTCAGAACTATGGCTACACCTTC. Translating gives CSVEKGVQNYGYTF.

In nucleotides, the CDR3 is TGTGCCAGTAGTACCCATAGCGGGAGCAAGAATGAGCAGTTCTTC. Translated: CASSTHSGSKNEQFF. The chain employs TRBV19 and TRBJ2-1; 9 bases match TRBD2. The CDR3 runs 15 residues. After removal of 4 bases from V and 7 bases from J, the junction contained 8 bases not matched to a gene. Germline-derived CDR1 and CDR2 are LNHDA and SQIVND (reference sequence).

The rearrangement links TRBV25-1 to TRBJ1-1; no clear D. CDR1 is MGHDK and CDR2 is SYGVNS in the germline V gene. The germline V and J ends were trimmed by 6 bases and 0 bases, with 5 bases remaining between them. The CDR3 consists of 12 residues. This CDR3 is CASSLLNTEAFF. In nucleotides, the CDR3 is TGTGCCAGCAGCCTCTTGAACACTGAAGCTTTCTTT.

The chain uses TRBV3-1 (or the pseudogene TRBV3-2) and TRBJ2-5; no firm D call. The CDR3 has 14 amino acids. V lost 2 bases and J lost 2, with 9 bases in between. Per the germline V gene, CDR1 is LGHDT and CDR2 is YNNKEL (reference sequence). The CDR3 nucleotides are TGTGCCAGCAGCCAATATCCCTCTCAAGAGACCCAGTACTTC. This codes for CASSQYPSQETQYF.

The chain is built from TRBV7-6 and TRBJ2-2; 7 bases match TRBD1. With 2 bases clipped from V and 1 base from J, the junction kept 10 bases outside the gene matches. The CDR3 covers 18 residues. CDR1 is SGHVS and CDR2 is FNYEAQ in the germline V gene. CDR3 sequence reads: CASSLKPRDSGNTGELFF. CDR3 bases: TGTGCCAGCAGCTTAAAACCCCGGGACAGCGGGAACACCGGGGAGCTGTTTTTT.

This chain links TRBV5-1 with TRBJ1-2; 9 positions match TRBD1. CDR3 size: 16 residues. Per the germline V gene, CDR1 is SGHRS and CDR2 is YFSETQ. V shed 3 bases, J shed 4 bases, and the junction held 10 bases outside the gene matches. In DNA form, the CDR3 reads TGCGCCAGCAGCTCCGAACCCGTGGACAGGGGCTATGGCTACACCTTC. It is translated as CASSSEPVDRGYGYTF.

The CDR3 coding sequence is TGTGCCATCAGTGGAGCAGGGAATGGCTACACCTTC. It codes for CAISGAGNGYTF. The chain combines TRBV10-3 with TRBJ1-2; tentatively, D is TRBD1 (5 bases). Trimming left V 4 bases short and J 6 bases short, with 9 bases between. The CDR3 sequence is 12 residues long. In germline, CDR1 is ENHRY, CDR2 SYGVKD.

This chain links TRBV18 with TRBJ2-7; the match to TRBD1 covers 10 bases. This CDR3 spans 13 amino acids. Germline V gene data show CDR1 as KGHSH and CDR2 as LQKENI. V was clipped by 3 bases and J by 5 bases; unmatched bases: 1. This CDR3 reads CASSPTGGHEQYF. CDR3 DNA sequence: TGTGCCAGCTCACCGACAGGGGGCCACGAGCAGTACTTC.